This T cell receptor beta chain comes out of a study of blood T cell repertoires in COVID-19 (dated by TCRdb to about 2020). As for the study more broadly: The collaborator samples originated in the United States, Italy and Spain and spanned the acute and convalescent phases of COVID-19. The prospective study material was composed of cDNA or gDNA derived from T cells, B-cell-depleted T cells, or PBMCs. Deeply sampled blood TCRbeta repertoires from subjects exposed to, actively infected with, or recovered from COVID-19 were included in the dataset. The repertoires were released in a freely available public database meant as a resource for research on the immune response to SARS-CoV-2. The samples were drawn from two sources: the first 160 participants of the ongoing ImmuneRACE study, and over 1,000 subjects contributed by 6 global collaborators. The sample metadata nearly always contained a de-identified subject ID, COVID-19 status, age in years and sex. Where HLA class I and class II types were available, the types were taken from metadata supplied by the sample provider, not from assay-based typing. What the study reported, not specific to this receptor: How much clinical and demographic metadata was included differed by source and by participant, and the metadata was provided uncurated.

The immunoSEQ Assay, a bias-controlled multiplex PCR, was used to amplify TCRbeta CDR3 regions from genomic DNA. From the authors' description of their analysis: Nucleated cell counts per sample were estimated from amplification of reference gene primers within the assay. To quantify the absolute abundance of each unique TCRbeta CDR3 rearrangement, sequence reads were collapsed and filtered. For each sample, productive Simpson clonality was calculated as the square root of Simpson's diversity index across productive rearrangements. In TCRdb, the immuneACCESS table is reduced to in-frame sequences with V and J assigned. These tables do not hold every clone; where another copy was compared, an unresolved V gene accounts for under half, and the others remain unexplained. V, J and clone size derive from that table, while D and trimming were established from the DNA sequence. Recorded for this sample are about 36,000 clones; approximately 78% of them occurred a single time. Around 35% of the sample is in the top ten clones.

Each collaborating institution followed its own protocols to collect whole blood in K2EDTA tubes. For TCRbeta analysis, collaborator samples were shipped as frozen whole blood, as isolated PBMCs, or as DNA extracted from either sample type. The CDR3 runs 15 amino acids, cysteine and phenylalanine included. Of all the DNA, just the CDR3 is kept, 45 bases in frame from base 1. Via the germline V gene (reference sequence), CDR1 is MNHNY and CDR2 SVGAGI. Trimming costs V 4 bases and J 4 bases, and their ends lie 16 bases apart. On this clone: Its antigen is currently not known. It has no much larger one-base neighbor in the sample; base qualities were not kept.

The sequenced sample was peripheral blood. Here the chain combines TRBV6-6 and TRBJ2-5; a tentative D match to TRBD1 spans 5 bases. This receptor was obtained from a man aged 60-69 years with acute or convalescent COVID-19. The nucleotide sequence is TGTGCCAGCAGTTTGGGCAGGGCCTTCCGAGAGACCCAGTACTTC. Its product reads: CASSLGRAFRETQYF.